These 14 T cell receptor beta chains share one sample of origin, sequenced in a study of neoadjuvant anti-PD-1 for oral cavity cancer listed by TCRdb under 2021. The library was obtained by the immunoSEQ multiplex PCR assay. Not all clones reach the TCRdb copy of this immuneACCESS table, which keeps in-frame sequences only. Checked studies attribute under half of the gap to unresolved V genes and leave the rest unexplained. In this sample the table shows 75,000 to 100,000 clones, under 85% of which occur a single time. About 2.9% of the sample belongs to the ten largest clones. According to the study, the label for this sample's time point signals: before neoadjuvant nivolumab. The sample here was PBMCs, taken before nivolumab (anti-PD-1) treatment. Source of these receptors: a person between 35 and 79 years old with oral cavity squamous cell carcinoma.

The chain combines TRBV29-1 with TRBJ2-7; D not certain. Germline values: CDR1 SQVTM, CDR2 ANQGSEA. The CDR3 runs 11 residues. The V gene lost 7 bases and the J gene lost 4 bases, with 11 bases spanning the gap. The chain's CDR3 is CSGIQGYEQYF. The CDR3 DNA sequence: TGCAGCGGCATACAAGGGTACGAGCAGTACTTC.

This chain connects TRBV28 to TRBJ2-7; no clear D. The CDR3 consists of 15 residues. The V gene's germline CDR1 is MDHEN and CDR2 SYDVKM. V lost 7 bases and J 6 bases, leaving 22 bases between the germline ends. The CDR3 DNA reads TGTGCCAGCAACGCCCCTGTAGCTGTTAACCCCGAGCAGTACTTC. Translation: CASNAPVAVNPEQYF.

The rearrangement joins TRBV4-1 to TRBJ2-1, with 8 bases that match TRBD1. V trimming: 4 bases; J trimming: 1 base; junction bases outside the gene matches: 3. The CDR3 totals 15 residues. The germline V gene has CDR1 MGHRA and CDR2 YSYEKL. The CDR3 loop reads CASSPDRGSYNEQFF. CDR3 nucleotides: TGCGCCAGCAGCCCAGACAGGGGATCCTACAATGAGCAGTTCTTC.

This clone was detected once. The genes are TRBV19 and TRBJ1-4, with D possibly being TRBD1 (5 bases). Trimming cost V 6 bases and J 6 bases, with 26 bases left between them. The CDR3 has 18 amino acids. Germline values: CDR1 LNHDA, CDR2 SQIVND (reference sequence). This CDR3 is CASSQLLSAGGSDEKLFF. The CDR3, as DNA: TGTGCCAGTAGCCAATTACTCTCCGCTGGGGGTTCGGATGAAAAACTGTTTTTT.

CDR3 region: CASSYDSTGYQPQHF. In DNA form, the CDR3 reads TGTGCCAGCAGTTACGATTCGACAGGGTATCAGCCCCAGCATTTT. The chain employs TRBV6-6 and TRBJ1-5; 7 bases fit TRBD1. Germline-derived CDR1 and CDR2 are MNHNY and SVGAGI (reference sequence). CDR3 size: 15 residues. V lost 2 bases and J lost 5; bases outside the gene matches: 6.

The DNA of the CDR3 is TGCAGCGTGGCCCGTGGTAGGACGAACACTGAAGCTTTCTTT. It is translated as CSVARGRTNTEAFF. The rearrangement links TRBV29-1 to TRBJ1-1; no reliable D call. V lost 6 bases, J lost 1 base, and 15 bases lay in between. CDR1 is SQVTM and CDR2 is ANQGSEA in the germline V gene. CDR3 length equals 14 residues.

V and J are TRBV2 and TRBJ2-5; TRBD2 matches 8 bases. Germline trimming cut 11 bases from V and 5 bases from J; bases unmatched to any gene: 7. This CDR3 comprises 12 residues. Germline assignment: CDR1 SNHLY and CDR2 FYNNEI. The CDR3 loop is CAGGTRRETQYF. DNA of the CDR3: TGTGCCGGCGGGACTAGGAGGGAGACCCAGTACTTC. The entire variable domain, with the rest obtained from reference TRBV2 and TRBJ2-5, is as follows: EPEVTQTPSHQVTQMGQEVILRCVPISNHLYFYWYRQILGQKVEFLVSFYNNEISEKSEIFDDQFSVERPDGSNFTLKIRSTKLEDSAMYFCAGGTRRETQYFGPGTRLLVL.

The chain uses TRBV6-5 and TRBJ2-7, with D maybe TRBD1 (6 bases). From germline, CDR1 is MNHEY and CDR2 SVGAGI. The ends were cut back, 6 bases at V and 4 bases at J, with 16 bases in the middle. The CDR3 totals 14 residues. CDR3 in DNA: TGTGCCAGCAGCCTCGGACAGCAGCCTTACGAGCAGTACTTC. Translating gives CASSLGQQPYEQYF.

The chain links TRBV19 to TRBJ2-1; 11 nucleotides align to TRBD2. The CDR3 is made up of 15 amino acids. Germline V gene data show CDR1 as LNHDA and CDR2 as SQIVND (reference sequence). The J segment lost 7 bases and the V segment lost 5 bases, leaving 7 bases of the junction unmatched. CDR3 protein: CASSPGTSGGNEQFF. In DNA form, the CDR3 reads TGTGCCAGTAGTCCCGGGACTAGCGGTGGGAATGAGCAGTTCTTC. Full variable domain (outside the CDR3, taken from reference TRBV19 and TRBJ2-1): DGGITQSPKYLFRKEGQNVTLSCEQNLNHDAMYWYRQDPGQGLRLIYYSQIVNDFQKGDIAEGYSVSREKKESFPLTVTSAQKNPTAFYLCASSPGTSGGNEQFFGPGTRLTVL.

This chain joins TRBV10-2 and TRBJ2-1; 14 nucleotides agree with TRBD2. V lost 4 bases, J lost 1 base, and 9 bases stayed unmatched. The CDR3 consists of 19 residues. The germline CDR1 and CDR2 sequences are WSHSY and SAAADI. In DNA form, the CDR3 reads TGCGCCAGCAGTGGGGGCGGGACTAGCGGGAGTGGTTCCTACAATGAGCAGTTCTTC. It codes for CASSGGGTSGSGSYNEQFF.

The CDR3 nucleotides are TGTGCCAGCAGTTTTGAGGGGAGTCAGCCCCAGCATTTT. This codes for CASSFEGSQPQHF. The chain has TRBV27 and TRBJ1-5; weak D call: TRBD1 (5 bases). V was shortened by 3 bases and J by 6 bases, with 9 bases between the two germline ends. There are 13 residues in the CDR3. The germline gives CDR1 MNHEY, CDR2 SMNVEV (reference sequence).

This rearrangement joins TRBV5-1 to TRBJ2-1; 11 bases fit TRBD2. Trimming at V came to 4 bases and at J to 8 bases, leaving 8 bases not matched to a gene. The CDR3 spans 15 residues. Germline lookup yields CDR1 SGHRS and CDR2 YFSETQ. The CDR3 loop is CASSPTSGTIYEQFF. The CDR3 bases are TGCGCCAGCAGCCCGACTAGCGGGACGATCTATGAGCAGTTCTTC.

V usage is TRBV7-3 and J usage is TRBJ2-1; unclear D gene. The CDR3 extends over 12 amino acids. CDR1 and CDR2 (germline): SGHTA, FQGTGA. Between the trimmed V and J ends, which lost 5 bases and 5 bases, there was a span of 7 bases. The CDR3: CASSDNDNEQFF. The CDR3 region has the DNA TGTGCCAGCAGCGATAACGACAATGAGCAGTTCTTC.

The gene calls are TRBV6-5 and TRBJ2-6; possibly TRBD2 for D (5 bases). The germline V gene encodes CDR1 MNHEY and CDR2 SVGAGI. V shed 6 bases and J shed 2 bases, with 11 bases lying between them. This CDR3 spans 15 amino acids. The CDR3 reads CASRAGGTGANVLTF. CDR3 in DNA: TGTGCCAGCAGGGCTGGAGGTACTGGGGCCAACGTCCTGACTTTC.